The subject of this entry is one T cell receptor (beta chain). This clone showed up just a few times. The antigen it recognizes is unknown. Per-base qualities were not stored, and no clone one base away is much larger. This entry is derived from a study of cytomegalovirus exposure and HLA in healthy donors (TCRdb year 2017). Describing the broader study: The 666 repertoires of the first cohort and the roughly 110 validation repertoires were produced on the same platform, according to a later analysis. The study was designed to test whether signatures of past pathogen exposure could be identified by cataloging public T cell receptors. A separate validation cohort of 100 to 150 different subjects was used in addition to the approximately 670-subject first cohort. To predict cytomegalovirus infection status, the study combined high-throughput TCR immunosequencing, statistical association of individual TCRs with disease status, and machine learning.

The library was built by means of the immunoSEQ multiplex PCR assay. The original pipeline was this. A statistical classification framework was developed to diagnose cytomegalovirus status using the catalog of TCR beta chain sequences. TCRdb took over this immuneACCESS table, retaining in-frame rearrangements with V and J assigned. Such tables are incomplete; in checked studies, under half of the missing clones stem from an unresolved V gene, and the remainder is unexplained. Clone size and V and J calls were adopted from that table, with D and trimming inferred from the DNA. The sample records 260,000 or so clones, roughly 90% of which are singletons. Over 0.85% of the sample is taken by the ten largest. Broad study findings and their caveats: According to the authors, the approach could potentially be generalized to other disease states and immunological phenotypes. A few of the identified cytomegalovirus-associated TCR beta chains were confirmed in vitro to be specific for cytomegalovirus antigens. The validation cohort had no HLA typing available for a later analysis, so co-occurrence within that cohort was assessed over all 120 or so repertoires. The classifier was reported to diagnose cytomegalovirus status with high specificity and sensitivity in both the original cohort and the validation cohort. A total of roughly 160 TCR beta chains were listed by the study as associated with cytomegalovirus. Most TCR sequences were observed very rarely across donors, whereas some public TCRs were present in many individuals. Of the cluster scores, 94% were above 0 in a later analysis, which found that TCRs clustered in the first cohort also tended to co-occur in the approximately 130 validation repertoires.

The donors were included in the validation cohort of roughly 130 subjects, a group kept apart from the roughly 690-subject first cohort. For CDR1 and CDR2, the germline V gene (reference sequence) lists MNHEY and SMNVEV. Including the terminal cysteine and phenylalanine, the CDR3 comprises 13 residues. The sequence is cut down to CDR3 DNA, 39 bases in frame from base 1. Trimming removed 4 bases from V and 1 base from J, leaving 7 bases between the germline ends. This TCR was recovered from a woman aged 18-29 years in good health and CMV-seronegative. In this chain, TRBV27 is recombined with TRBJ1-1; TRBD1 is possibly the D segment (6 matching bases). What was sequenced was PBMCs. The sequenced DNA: TGTGCCAGCAGTTGGGGACAGAACACTGAAGCTTTCTTT. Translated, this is CASSWGQNTEAFF.